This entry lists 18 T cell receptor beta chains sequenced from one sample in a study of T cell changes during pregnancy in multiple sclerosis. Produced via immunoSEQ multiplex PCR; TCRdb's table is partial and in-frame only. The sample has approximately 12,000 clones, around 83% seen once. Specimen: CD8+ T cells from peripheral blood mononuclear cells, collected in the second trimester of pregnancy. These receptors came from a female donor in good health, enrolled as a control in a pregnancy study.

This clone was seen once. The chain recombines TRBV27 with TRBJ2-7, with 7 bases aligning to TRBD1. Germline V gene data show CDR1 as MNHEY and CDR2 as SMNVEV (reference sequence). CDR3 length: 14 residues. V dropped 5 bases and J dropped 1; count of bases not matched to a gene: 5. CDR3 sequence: CASSQTGPSYEQYF. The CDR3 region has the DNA TGTGCCAGCAGTCAGACAGGGCCTTCCTACGAGCAGTACTTC.

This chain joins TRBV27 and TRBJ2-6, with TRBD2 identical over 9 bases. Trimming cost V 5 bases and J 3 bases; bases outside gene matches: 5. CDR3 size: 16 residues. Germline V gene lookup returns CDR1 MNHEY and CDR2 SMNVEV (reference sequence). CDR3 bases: TGTGCCAGCAGTCCAATAGCGGGAGTTGGGGCCAACGTCCTGACTTTC. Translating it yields CASSPIAGVGANVLTF.

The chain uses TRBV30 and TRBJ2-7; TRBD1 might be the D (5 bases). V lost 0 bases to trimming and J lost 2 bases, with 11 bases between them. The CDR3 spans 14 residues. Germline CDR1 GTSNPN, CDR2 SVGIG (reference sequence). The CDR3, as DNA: TGTGCCTGGAGTGTCGGACATGGAACCTACGAGCAGTACTTC. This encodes CAWSVGHGTYEQYF.

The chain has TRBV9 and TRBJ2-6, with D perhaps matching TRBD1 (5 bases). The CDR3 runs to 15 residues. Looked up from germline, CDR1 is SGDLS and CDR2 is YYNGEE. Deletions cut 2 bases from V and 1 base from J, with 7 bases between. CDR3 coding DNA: TGTGCCAGCAGCGTTAGACAGTCTGGGGCCAACGTCCTGACTTTC. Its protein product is CASSVRQSGANVLTF.

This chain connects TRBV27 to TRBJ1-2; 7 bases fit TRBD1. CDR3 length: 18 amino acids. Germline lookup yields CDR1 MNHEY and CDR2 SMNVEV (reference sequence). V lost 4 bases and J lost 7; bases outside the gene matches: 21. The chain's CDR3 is CASSSTTDEQGTRGGYTF. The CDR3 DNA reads TGTGCCAGCAGTTCCACCACGGATGAACAGGGGACTAGGGGTGGCTACACCTTC.

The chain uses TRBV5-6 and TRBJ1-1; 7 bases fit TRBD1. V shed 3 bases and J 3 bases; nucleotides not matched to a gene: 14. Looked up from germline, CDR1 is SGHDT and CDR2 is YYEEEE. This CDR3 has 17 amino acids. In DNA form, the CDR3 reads TGTGCCAGCAGCTGGTCCCGACAGGGCTCGGGGGACACTGAAGCTTTCTTT. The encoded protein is CASSWSRQGSGDTEAFF.

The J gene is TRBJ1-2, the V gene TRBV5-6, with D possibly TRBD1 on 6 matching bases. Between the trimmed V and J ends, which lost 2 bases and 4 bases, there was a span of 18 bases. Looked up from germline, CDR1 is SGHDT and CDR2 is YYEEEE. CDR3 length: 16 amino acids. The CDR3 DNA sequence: TGTGCCAGCAGCTTAGTTCGGGGGGCGCGGGTCTATGGCTACACCTTC. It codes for CASSLVRGARVYGYTF.

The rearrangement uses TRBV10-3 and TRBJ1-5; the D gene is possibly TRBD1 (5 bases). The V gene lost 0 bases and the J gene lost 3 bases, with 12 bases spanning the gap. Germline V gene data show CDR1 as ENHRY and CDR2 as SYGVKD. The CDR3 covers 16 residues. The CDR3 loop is CAISESVGGSNQPQHF. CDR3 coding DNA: TGTGCCATCAGTGAGTCGGTCGGGGGGTCCAATCAGCCCCAGCATTTT.

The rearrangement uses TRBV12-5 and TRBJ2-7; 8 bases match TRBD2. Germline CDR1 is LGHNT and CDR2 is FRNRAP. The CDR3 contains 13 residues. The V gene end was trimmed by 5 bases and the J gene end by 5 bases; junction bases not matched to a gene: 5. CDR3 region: CASGGAGVDEQYF. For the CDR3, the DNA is TGTGCTAGTGGTGGAGCGGGAGTGGACGAGCAGTACTTC.

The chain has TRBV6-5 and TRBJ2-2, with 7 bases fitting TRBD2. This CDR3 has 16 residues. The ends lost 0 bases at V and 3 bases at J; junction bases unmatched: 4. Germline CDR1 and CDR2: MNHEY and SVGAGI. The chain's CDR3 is CASSYSRGVDTGELFF. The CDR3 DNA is TGTGCCAGCAGTTACTCACGGGGGGTCGACACCGGGGAGCTGTTTTTT.

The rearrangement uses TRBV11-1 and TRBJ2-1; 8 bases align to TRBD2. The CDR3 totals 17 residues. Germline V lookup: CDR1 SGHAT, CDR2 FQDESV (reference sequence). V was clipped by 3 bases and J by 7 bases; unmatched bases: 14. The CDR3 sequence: CASSFGEAGDRRNEQFF. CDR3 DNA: TGTGCCAGCAGCTTTGGGGAAGCGGGAGATCGGAGAAATGAGCAGTTCTTC.

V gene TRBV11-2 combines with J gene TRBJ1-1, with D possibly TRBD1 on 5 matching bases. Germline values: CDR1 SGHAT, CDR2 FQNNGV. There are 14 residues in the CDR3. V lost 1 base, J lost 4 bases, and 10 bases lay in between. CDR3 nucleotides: TGTGCCAGCAGCTTAGGCAGGGTAGGCACTGAAGCTTTCTTT. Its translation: CASSLGRVGTEAFF.

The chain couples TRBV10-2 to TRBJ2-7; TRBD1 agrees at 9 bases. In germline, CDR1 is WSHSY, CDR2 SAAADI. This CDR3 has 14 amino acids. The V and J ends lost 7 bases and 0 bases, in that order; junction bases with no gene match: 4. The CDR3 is CASMGQGLSYEQYF. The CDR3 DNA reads TGCGCCAGCATGGGACAGGGCCTCTCCTACGAGCAGTACTTC.

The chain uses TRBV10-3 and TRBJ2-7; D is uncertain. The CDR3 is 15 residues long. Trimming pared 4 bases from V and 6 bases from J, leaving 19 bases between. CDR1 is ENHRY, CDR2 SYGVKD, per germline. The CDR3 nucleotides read TGTGCCATCAGTGGGCCCCGCGGTGGCCCCGGCGAGCAGTACTTC. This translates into CAISGPRGGPGEQYF.

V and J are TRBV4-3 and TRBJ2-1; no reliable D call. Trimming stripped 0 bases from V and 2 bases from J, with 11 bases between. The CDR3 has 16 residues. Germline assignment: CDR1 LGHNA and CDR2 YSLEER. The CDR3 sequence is CASSQDMGSAYNEQFF. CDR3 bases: TGCGCCAGCAGCCAAGATATGGGCAGTGCCTACAATGAGCAGTTCTTC.

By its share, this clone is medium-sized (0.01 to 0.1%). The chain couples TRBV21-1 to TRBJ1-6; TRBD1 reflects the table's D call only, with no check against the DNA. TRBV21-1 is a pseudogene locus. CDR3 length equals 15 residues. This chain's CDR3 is CASSKKDRAGSPLHF. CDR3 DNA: TGTGCCAGCAGCAAAAAGGACAGGGCGGGTTCACCCCTCCACTTT.

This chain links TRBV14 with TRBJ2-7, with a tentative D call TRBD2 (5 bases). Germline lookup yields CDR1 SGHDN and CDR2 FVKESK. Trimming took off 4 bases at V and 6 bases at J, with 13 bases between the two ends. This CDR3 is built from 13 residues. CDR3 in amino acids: CASSPTTSLEQYF. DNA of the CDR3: TGTGCCAGCAGCCCGACTACATCTCTCGAGCAGTACTTC.

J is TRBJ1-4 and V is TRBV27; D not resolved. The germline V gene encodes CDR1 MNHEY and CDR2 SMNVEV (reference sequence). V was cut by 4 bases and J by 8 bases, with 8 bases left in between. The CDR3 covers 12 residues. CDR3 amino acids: CASSSGREKLFF. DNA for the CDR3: TGTGCCAGCAGTTCGGGTCGGGAAAAACTGTTTTTT. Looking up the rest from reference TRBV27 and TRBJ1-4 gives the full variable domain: EAQVTQNPRYLITVTGKKLTVTCSQNMNHEYMSWYRQDPGLGLRQIYYSMNVEVTDKGDVPEGYKVSRKEKRNFPLILESPSPNQTSLYFCASSSGREKLFFGSGTQLSVL.